This T cell receptor beta chain appears in the sequencing data of a study of blood T cell repertoires in COVID-19. V gave up 2 bases and J gave up 1 base, with 9 bases separating them. The CDR3 loop spans 14 amino acids. Germline lookup yields CDR1 SNHLY and CDR2 FYNNEI. Assay: immunoSEQ multiplex PCR; the TCRdb copy retains only in-frame clones and omits some. The table has approximately 190,000 clones, nearly 90% seen once; the top ten hold under 25%. Sequenced sample: peripheral blood. The TCR sequence derives from a man aged 60 to 75 with active or convalescent COVID-19. The J gene is TRBJ2-7, the V gene TRBV2; D call uncertain. CDR3: CASSEKEVSYEQYF. As DNA, the CDR3 is TGTGCCAGCAGTGAAAAAGAGGTTTCCTACGAGCAGTACTTC. Full variable domain (outside the CDR3, taken from reference TRBV2 and TRBJ2-7): EPEVTQTPSHQVTQMGQEVILRCVPISNHLYFYWYRQILGQKVEFLVSFYNNEISEKSEIFDDQFSVERPDGSNFTLKIRSTKLEDSAMYFCASSEKEVSYEQYFGPGTRLTVT.